This T cell receptor beta chain emerged from a study of T cell responses to AZD1222 COVID-19 vaccine. Overall study: Second-dose groups at about 4 or about 12 weeks were pooled.

As to this clone: The antigen remains unidentified.

Germline lookup yields CDR1 MNHEY and CDR2 SMNVEV (reference sequence). Trimming took off 8 bases at V and 1 base at J, with 18 bases between the two ends. CDR3 size: 15 residues. Points from the study as a whole: There were repertoire samples only from the period after the peak T cell response.

Sequencing used immunoSEQ multiplex PCR; TCRdb keeps in-frame clones, though not all of them. In the table there are around 140,000 clones, 80% to 90% of which are singletons. This TCR was recovered from an adult in good health. The input for sequencing was peripheral blood, taken on day 0 of AZD1222 vaccination. The chain employs TRBV27 and TRBJ2-7; tentatively, D is TRBD1 (6 bases). CDR3 bases: TGTGCCAGCGCGTCGGGACGGACAGTGTCCTACGAGCAGTACTTC. It encodes CASASGRTVSYEQYF.